The T cell receptor beta chain described here comes from a study of blood T cell repertoires in COVID-19. Turning to the study itself: Collection of acute and convalescent COVID-19 samples took place in the United States, Italy and Spain. Sources were T cells, B-cell-depleted T cells, or PBMCs; the material itself was cDNA or gDNA.

The CDR3 contains 11 residues. The germline V gene encodes CDR1 SGHNT and CDR2 YYREEE (reference sequence). Trimming cost V 2 bases and J 10 bases, with 7 bases left between them. In the authors' methods: The assay estimated nucleated cells by amplifying reference gene primers. TCRdb keeps only in-frame clones here, not all; method: immunoSEQ multiplex PCR. V, J and clone size derive from that table, while D and trimming were established from the DNA sequence. The table includes about 180,000 clones, about 91% detected once. The receptor's source is a woman aged 25 to 45 with acute or convalescent COVID-19. This chain connects TRBV5-4 to TRBJ2-1; no clear D. The sequenced sample was peripheral blood. CDR3 DNA: TGTGCCAGCAGCTTTTGGCGGGAGCAGTTCTTC. Amino acid sequence: CASSFWREQFF.